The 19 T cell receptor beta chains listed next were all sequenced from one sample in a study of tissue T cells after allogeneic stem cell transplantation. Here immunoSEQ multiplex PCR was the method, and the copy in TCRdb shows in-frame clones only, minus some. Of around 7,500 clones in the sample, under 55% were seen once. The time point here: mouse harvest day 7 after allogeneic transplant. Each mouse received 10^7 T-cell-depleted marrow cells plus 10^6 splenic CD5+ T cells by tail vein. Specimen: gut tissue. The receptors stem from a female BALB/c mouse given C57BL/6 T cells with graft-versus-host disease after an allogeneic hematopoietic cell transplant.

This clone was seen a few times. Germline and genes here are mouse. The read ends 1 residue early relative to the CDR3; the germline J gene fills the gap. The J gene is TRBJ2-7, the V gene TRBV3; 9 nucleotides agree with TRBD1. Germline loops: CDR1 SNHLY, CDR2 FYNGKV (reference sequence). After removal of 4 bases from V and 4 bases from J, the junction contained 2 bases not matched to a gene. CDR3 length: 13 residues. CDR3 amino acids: CASSSGQGYEQYF. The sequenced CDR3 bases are TGTGCCAGCAGCTCGGGACAGGGTTATGAACAGTAC.

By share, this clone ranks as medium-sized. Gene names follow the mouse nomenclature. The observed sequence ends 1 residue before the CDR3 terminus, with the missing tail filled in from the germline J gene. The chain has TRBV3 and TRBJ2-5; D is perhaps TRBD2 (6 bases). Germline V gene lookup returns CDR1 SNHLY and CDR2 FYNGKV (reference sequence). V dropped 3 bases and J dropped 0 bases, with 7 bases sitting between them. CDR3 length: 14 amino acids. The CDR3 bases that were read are TGTGCCAGCAGCTTTCTGGGGAACCAAGACACCCAGTAC. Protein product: CASSFLGNQDTQY. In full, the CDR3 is CASSFLGNQDTQYF.

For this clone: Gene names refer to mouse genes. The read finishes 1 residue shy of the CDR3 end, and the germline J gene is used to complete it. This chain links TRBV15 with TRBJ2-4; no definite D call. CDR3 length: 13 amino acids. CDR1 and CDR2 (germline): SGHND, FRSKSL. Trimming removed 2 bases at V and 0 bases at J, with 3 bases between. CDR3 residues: CASSLHSQNTLYF. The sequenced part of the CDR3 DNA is TGTGCCAGCAGTTTACACAGTCAAAACACCTTGTAC. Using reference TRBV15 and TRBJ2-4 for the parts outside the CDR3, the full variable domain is DAGVTQTPRHEVAEKGQTIILKCEPVSGHNDLFWYRQTKIQGLELLSYFRSKSLMEDGGAFKDRFKAEMLNSSFSTLKIQPTEPKDSAVYLCASSLHSQNTLYFGAGTRLSVL.

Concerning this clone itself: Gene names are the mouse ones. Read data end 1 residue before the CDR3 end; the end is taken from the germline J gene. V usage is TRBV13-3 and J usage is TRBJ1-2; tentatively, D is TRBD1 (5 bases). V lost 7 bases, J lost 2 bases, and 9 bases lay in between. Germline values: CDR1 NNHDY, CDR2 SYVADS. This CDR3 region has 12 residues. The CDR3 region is CASGGHNSDYTF. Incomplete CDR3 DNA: TGTGCCAGCGGTGGACATAACTCCGACTACACC.

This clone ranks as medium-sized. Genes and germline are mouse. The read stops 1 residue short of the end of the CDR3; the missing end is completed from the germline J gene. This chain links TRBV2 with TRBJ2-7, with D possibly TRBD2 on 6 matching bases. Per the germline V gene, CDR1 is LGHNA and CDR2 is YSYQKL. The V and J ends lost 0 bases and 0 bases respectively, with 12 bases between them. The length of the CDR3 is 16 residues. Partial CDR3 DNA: TGTGCCAGCAGCCAAGATCCCTGGGGCTACTCCTATGAACAGTAC. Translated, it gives CASSQDPWGYSYEQY. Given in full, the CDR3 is CASSQDPWGYSYEQYF.

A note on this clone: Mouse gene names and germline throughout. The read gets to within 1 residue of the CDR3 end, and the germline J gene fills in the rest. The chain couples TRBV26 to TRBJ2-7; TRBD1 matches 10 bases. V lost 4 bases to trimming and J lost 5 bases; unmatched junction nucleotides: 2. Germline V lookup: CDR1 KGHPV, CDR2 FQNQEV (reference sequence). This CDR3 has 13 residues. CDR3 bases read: TGTGCCAGCAGTCGGGGGACAGGGGATGAACAGTAC. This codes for CASSRGTGDEQY. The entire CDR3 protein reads CASSRGTGDEQYF.

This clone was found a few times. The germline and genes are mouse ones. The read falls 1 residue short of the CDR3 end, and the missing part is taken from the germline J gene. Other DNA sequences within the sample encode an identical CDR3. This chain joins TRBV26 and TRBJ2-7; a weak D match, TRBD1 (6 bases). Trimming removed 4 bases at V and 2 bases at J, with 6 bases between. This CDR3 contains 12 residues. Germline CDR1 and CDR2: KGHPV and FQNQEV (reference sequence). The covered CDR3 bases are TGTGCCAGCAGTCAGGGGGCCTATGAACAGTAC. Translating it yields CASSQGAYEQY. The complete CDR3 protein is CASSQGAYEQYF.

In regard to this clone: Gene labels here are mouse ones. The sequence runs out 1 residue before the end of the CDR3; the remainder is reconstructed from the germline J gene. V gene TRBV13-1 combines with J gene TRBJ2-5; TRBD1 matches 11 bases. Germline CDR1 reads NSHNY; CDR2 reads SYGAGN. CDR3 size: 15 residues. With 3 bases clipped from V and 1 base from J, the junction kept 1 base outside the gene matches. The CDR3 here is CASSGDRGDQDTQYF. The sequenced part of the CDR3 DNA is TGTGCCAGCAGTGGGGACAGGGGGGACCAAGACACCCAGTAC.

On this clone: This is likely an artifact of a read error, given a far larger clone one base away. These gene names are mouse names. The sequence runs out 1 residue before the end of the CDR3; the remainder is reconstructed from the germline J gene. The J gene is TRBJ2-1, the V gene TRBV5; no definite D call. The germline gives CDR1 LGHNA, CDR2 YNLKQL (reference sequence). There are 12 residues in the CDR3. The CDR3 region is CASNQVGAEQFF. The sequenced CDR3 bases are TGTGCCAGCAACCAAGTAGGGGCTGAGCAGTTC.

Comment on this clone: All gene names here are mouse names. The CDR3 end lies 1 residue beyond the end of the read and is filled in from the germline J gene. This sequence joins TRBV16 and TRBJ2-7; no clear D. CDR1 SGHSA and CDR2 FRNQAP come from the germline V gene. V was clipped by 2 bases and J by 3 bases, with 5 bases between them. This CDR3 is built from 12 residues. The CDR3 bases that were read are TGTGCAAGCAGCTTAAACAACTATGAACAGTAC. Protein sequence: CASSLNNYEQY. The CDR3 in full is CASSLNNYEQYF.

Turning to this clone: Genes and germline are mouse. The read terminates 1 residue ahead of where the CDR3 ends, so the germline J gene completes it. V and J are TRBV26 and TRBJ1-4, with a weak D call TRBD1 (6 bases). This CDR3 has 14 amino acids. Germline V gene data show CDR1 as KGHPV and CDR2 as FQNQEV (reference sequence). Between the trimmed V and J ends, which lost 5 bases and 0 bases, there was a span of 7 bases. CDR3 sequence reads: CASSWDISNERLFF. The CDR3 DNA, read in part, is TGTGCCAGCAGTTGGGACATTTCCAACGAAAGATTATTT. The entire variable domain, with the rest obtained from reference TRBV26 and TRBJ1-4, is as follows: NSKVIQTPRYLVKGQGQKAKMRCIPEKGHPVVFWYQQNKNNEFKFLINFQNQEVLQQIDMTEKRFSAECPSNSPCSLEIQSSEAGDSALYLCASSWDISNERLFFGHGTKLSVL.

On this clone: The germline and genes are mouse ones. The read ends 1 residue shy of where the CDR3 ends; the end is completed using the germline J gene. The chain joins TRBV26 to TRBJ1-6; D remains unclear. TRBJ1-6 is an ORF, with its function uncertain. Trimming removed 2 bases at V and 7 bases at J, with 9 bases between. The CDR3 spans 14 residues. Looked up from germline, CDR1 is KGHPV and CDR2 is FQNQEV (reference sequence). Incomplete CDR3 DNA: TGTGCCAGCAGTCTGCCCGGTAGAAATTCGCCCCTCTAC. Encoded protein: CASSLPGRNSPLY. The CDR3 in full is CASSLPGRNSPLYF.

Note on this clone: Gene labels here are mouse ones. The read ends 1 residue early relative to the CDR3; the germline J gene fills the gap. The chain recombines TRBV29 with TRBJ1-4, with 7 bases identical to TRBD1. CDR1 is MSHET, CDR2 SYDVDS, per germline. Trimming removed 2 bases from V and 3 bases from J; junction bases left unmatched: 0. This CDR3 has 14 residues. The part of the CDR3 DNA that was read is TGTGCTAGCAGTTTACAGGGGGCCAACGAAAGATTATTT. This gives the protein CASSLQGANERLF. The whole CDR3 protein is CASSLQGANERLFF.

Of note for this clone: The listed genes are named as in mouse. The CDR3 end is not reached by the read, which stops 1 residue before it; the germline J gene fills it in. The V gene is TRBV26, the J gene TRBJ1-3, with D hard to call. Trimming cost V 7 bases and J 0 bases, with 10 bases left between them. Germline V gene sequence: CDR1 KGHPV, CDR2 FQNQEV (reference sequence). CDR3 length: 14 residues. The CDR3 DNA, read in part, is TGTGCCAGCAACCCGGGCTATTCTGGAAATACGCTCTAT. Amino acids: CASNPGYSGNTLY. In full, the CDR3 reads CASNPGYSGNTLYF. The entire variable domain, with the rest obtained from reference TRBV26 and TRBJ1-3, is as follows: NSKVIQTPRYLVKGQGQKAKMRCIPEKGHPVVFWYQQNKNNEFKFLINFQNQEVLQQIDMTEKRFSAECPSNSPCSLEIQSSEAGDSALYLCASNPGYSGNTLYFGEGSRLIVV.

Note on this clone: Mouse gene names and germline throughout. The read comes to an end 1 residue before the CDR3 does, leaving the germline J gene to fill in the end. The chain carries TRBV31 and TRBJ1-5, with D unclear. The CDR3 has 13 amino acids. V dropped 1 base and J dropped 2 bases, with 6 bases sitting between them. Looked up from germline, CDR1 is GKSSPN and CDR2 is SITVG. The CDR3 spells CAWSRGYNQAPLF. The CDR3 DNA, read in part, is TGTGCCTGGAGTCGGGGATACAACCAGGCTCCGCTT.

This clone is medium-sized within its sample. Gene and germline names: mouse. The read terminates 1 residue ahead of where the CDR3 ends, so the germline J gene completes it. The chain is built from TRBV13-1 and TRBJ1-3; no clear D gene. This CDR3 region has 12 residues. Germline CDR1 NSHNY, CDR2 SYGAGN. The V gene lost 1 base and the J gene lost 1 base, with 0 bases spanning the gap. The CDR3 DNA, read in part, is TGTGCCAGCAGTGATTCTGGAAATACGCTCTAT. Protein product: CASSDSGNTLY. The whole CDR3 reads CASSDSGNTLYF.

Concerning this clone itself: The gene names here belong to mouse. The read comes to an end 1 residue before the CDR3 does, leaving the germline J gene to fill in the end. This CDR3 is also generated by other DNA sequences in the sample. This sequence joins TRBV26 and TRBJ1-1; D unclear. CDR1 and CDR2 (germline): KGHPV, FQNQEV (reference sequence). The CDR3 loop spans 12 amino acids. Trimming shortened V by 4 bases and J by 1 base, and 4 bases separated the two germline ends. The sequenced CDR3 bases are TGTGCCAGCAGTCGACAAAACACAGAAGTCTTC. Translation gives CASSRQNTEVF. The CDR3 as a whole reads CASSRQNTEVFF.

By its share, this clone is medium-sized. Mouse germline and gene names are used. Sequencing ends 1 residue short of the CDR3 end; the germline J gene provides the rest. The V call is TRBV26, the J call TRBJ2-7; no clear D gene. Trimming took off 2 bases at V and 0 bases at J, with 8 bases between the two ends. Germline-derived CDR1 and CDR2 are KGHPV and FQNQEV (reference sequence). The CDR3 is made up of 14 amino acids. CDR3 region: CASSLRGSSYEQYF. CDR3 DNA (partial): TGTGCCAGCAGTCTGCGGGGAAGCTCCTATGAACAGTAC.

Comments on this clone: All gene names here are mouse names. The DNA read from the CDR3 is TGTGCCAGCAGCGCGGACAGGAGGGCAAACACAGAAGTCTTC. As protein: CASSADRRANTEVF. The CDR3 reads in full as CASSADRRANTEVFF. V usage is TRBV3 and J usage is TRBJ1-1; 7 bases line up with TRBD1. The read ends 1 residue before the CDR3 terminus; that terminus is restored from the germline J gene. The germline gives CDR1 SNHLY, CDR2 FYNGKV (reference sequence). The CDR3 runs to 15 residues. Trimming cost V 5 bases and J 0 bases; bases outside gene matches: 6.